The TCR beta chain under discussion was sequenced for a study of blood T cell repertoires in COVID-19. Study at large: Acute and convalescent COVID-19 specimens originated in the United States, Italy and Spain. T cells, B-cell-depleted T cells, or PBMCs supplied cDNA or gDNA.

As handled by the study authors: For nucleated cells, counts were estimated from reference gene primer amplification. Assay used: immunoSEQ multiplex PCR; TCRdb lists only in-frame clones, some missing. D and trimming were read from the DNA, whereas the V and J calls and clone size are those reported in that table. The sample consists of 110,000 to 150,000 clones, around 91% of them appearing once. Trimming shortened V by 4 bases and J by 3 bases, and 20 bases separated the two germline ends. The CDR3 spans 16 residues. Germline CDR1 and CDR2: SGHNT and YYREEE (reference sequence). Input material: peripheral blood. This sequence was found in an older woman with active COVID-19. The chain carries TRBV5-4 and TRBJ2-7; possible D gene TRBD2, 5 bases. The CDR3, as DNA: TGTGCCAGCAGCCCCGGTTACAGCGGAGTGGGCTACGAGCAGTACTTC. It translates to CASSPGYSGVGYEQYF.